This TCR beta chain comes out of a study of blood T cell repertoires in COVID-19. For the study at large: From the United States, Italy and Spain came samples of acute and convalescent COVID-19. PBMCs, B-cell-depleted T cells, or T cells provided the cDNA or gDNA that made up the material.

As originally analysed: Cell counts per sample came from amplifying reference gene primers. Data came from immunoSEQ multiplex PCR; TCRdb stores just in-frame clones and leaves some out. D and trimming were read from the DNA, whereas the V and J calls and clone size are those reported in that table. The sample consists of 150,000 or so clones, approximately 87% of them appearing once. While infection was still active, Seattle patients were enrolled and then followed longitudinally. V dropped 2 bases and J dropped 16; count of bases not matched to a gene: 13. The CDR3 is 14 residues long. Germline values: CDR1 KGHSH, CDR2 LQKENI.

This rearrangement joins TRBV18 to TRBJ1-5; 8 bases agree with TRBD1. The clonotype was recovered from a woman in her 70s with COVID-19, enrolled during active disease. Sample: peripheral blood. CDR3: CASSPVVSGQGLHF. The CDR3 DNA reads TGTGCCAGCTCACCAGTAGTATCCGGACAGGGCCTCCATTTT.